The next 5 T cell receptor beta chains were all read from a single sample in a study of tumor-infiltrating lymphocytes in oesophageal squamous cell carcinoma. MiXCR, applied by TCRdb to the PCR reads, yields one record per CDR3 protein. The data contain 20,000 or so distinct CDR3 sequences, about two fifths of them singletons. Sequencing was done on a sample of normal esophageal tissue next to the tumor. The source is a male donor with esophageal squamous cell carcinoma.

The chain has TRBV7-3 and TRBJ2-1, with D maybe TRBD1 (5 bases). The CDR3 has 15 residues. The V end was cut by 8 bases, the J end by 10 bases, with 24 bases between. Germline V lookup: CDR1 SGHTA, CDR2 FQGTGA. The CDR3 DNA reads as TGTGCCAGCTCGTCTCAGACCCAGGGTTCCGGCGAGCAGTTCTTC. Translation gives CASSSQTQGSGEQFF.

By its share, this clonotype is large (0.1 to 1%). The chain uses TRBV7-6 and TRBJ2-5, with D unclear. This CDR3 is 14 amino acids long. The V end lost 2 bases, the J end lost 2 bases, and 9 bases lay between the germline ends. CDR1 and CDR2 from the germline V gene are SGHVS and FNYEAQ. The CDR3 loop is CASSLSLGQETQYF. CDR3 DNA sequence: TGTGCCAGCAGCTTAAGTTTGGGGCAAGAGACCCAGTACTTC.

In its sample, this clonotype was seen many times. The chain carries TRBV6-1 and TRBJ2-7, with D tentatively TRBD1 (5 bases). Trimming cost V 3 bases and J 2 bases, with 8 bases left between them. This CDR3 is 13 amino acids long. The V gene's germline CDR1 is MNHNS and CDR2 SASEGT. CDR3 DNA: TGTGCCAGCAGTGATGACAGTCCCTACGAGCAGTACTTC. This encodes CASSDDSPYEQYF.

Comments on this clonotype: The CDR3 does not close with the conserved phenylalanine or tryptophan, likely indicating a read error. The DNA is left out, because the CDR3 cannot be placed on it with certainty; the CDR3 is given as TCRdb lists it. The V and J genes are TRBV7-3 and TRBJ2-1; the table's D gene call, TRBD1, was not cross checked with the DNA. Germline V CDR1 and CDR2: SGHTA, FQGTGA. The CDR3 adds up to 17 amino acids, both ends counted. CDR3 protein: CASSLNAGGDYGYTFGS.

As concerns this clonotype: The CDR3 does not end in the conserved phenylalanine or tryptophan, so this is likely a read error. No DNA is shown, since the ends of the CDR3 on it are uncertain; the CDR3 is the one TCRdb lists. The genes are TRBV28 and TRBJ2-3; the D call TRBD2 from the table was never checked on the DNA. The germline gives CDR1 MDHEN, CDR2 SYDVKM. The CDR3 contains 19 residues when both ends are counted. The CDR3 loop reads CASSLVTSGSYNSPLHFGN.